The 3 T cell receptor beta chains listed next were all sequenced from one sample in a study of OX40 agonist ivuxolimab in advanced cancers. The library was made by the immunoSEQ multiplex PCR assay. Drawn from immuneACCESS, this table holds only the in-frame rearrangements with V and J called that TCRdb kept. Clones are partly lost; checked studies trace under half to an unresolved V gene and leave the rest unexplained. The sample records around 86,000 clones, about 92% of which are singletons. The ten biggest clones cover over 11% of the sample. Here the sequenced sample was CD4+ or CD8+ T cells sorted from blood, taken in a trial of the OX40 agonist ivuxolimab. Receptors were obtained from an adult with an advanced solid tumor such as melanoma, head and neck, liver or kidney cancer.

The V call is TRBV27, the J call TRBJ1-1; D gene uncertain. Trimming removed 4 bases from V and 1 base from J, with 7 bases in between. In germline, CDR1 is MNHEY, CDR2 SMNVEV (reference sequence). The CDR3 extends over 13 amino acids. The CDR3 is CASSWGKNTEAFF. The CDR3 bases are TGTGCCAGCAGTTGGGGAAAGAACACTGAAGCTTTCTTT.

Here the CDR3 DNA reads TGCGCCAGCAGCTGGACAGGGGTGGCTAGCGGGAGCAATGAGCAGTTCTTC. It is translated as CASSWTGVASGSNEQFF. The V gene is TRBV5-1, the J gene TRBJ2-1, with D possibly matching TRBD2 (10 bases). Looked up from germline, CDR1 is SGHRS and CDR2 is YFSETQ. This CDR3 is built from 17 residues. Trimming cost V 3 bases and J 6 bases, with 22 bases left between them.

The genes are TRBV7-8 and TRBJ1-3; a weak D match, TRBD1 (6 bases). The V gene's germline CDR1 is SGHVS and CDR2 FQNEAQ. V lost 5 bases and J lost 0, with 17 bases in between. The CDR3 runs 17 residues. The CDR3 DNA is TGTGCCAGCAGCGGGGGCTTGGGGCCGCTCTCTGGAAACACCATATATTTT. It translates to CASSGGLGPLSGNTIYF.